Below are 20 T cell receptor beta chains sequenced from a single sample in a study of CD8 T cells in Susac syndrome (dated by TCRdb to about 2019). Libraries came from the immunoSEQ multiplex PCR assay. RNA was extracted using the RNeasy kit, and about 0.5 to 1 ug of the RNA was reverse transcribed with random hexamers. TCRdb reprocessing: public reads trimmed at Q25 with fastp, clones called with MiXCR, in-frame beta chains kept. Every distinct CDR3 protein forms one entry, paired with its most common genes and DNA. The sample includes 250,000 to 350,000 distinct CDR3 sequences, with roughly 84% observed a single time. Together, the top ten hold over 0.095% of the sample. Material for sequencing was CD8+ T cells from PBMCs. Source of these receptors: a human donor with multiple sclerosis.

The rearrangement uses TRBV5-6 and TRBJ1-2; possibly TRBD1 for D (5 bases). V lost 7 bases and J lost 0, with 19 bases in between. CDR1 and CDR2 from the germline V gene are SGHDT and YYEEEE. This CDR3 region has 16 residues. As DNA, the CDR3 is TGTGCCAGCTCCACTCCGGGGCAGAGAGCTAACTATGGCTACACCTTC. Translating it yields CASSTPGQRANYGYTF.

The CDR3 is CASSYSIGGGDTDTQYF. The CDR3 DNA reads TGTGCCAGCAGTTACTCGATAGGTGGGGGGGACACAGATACGCAGTATTTT. This chain connects TRBV6-5 to TRBJ2-3; 7 bases agree with TRBD2. This CDR3 comprises 17 residues. Per the germline V gene, CDR1 is MNHEY and CDR2 is SVGAGI. Trimming at V came to 0 bases and at J to 2 bases, leaving 8 bases not matched to a gene.

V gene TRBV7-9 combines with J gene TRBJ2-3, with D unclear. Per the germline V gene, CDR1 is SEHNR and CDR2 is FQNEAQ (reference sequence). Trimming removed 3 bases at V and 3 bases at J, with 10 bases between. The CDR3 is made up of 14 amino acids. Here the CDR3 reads CASSFLRATDTQYF. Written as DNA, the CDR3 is TGTGCCAGCAGCTTTCTCCGGGCAACAGATACGCAGTATTTT.

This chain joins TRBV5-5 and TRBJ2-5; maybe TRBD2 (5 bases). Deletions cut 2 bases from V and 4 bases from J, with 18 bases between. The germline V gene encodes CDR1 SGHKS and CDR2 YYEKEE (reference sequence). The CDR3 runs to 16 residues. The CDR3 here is CASSLADLYLRETQYF. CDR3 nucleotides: TGTGCCAGCAGCTTAGCGGATCTGTACCTCCGAGAGACCCAGTACTTC.

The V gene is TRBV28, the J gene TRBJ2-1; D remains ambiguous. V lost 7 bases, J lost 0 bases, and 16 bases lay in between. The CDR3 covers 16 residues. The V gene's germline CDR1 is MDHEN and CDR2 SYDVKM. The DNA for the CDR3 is TGTGCCAGCACGACCCTGGACGAAAGCTCCTACAATGAGCAGTTCTTC. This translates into CASTTLDESSYNEQFF.

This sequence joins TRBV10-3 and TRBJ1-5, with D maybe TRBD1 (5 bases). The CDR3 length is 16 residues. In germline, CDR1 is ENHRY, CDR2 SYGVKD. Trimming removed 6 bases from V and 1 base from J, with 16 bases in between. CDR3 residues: CAIRGLGRVSNQPQHF. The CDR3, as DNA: TGTGCCATCAGGGGCCTGGGCAGGGTAAGCAATCAGCCCCAGCATTTT.

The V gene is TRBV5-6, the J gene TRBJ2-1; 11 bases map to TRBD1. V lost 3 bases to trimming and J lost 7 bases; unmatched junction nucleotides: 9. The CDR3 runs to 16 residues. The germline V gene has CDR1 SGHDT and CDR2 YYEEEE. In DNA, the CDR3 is TGTGCCAGCAGCTACACGGGGACAGGGGGGATAAATGAGCAGTTCTTC. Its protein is CASSYTGTGGINEQFF.

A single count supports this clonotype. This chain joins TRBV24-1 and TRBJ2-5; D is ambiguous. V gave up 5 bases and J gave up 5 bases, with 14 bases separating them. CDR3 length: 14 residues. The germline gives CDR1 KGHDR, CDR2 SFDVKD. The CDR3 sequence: CATSVDEIAETQYF. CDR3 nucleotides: TGTGCCACCAGTGTTGACGAGATTGCGGAGACCCAGTACTTC.

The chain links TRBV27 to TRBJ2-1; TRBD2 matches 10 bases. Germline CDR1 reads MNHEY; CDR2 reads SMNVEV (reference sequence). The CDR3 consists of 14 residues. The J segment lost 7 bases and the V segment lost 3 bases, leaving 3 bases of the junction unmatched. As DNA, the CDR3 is TGTGCCAGCAGTTTCCTAGCGGGAGCGAATGAGCAGTTCTTC. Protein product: CASSFLAGANEQFF.

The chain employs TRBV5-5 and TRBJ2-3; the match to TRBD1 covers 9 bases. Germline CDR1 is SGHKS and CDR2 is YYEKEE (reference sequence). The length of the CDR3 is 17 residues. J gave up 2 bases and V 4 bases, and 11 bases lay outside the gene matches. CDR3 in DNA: TGTGCCAGCAGCCCCGGGACAGGGTGGACCCCCACAGATACGCAGTATTTT. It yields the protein CASSPGTGWTPTDTQYF.

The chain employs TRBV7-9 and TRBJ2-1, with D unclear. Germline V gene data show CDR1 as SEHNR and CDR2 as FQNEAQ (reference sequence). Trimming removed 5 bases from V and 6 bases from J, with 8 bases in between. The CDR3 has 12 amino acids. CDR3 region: CASSPGSNEQFF. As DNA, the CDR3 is TGTGCCAGCAGCCCCGGTTCCAATGAGCAGTTCTTC.

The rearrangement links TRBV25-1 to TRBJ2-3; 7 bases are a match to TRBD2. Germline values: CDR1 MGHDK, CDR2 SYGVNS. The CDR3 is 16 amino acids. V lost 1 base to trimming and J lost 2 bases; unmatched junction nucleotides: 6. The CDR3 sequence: CASSEWEGIVTDTQYF. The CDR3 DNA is TGTGCCAGCAGTGAATGGGAGGGAATTGTCACAGATACGCAGTATTTT.

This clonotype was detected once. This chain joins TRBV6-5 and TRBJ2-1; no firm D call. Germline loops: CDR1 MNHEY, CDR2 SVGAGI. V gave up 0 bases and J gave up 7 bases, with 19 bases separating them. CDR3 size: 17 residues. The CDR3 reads CASSYSRTGSLLNEQFF. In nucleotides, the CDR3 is TGTGCCAGCAGTTACTCCAGGACCGGCTCGTTGTTGAATGAGCAGTTCTTC.

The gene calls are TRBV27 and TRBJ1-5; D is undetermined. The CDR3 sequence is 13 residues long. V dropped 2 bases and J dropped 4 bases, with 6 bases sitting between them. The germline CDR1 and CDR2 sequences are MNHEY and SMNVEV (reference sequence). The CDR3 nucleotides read TGTGCCAGCAGTTTAGAGTGGAATCAGCCCCAGCATTTT. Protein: CASSLEWNQPQHF.

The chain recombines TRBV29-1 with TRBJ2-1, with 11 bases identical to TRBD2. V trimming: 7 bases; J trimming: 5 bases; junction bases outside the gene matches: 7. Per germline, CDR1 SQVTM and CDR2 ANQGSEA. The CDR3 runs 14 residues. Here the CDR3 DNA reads TGCAGCGCCCTCGGGACTAGCGGAAACAATGAGCAGTTCTTC. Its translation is CSALGTSGNNEQFF.

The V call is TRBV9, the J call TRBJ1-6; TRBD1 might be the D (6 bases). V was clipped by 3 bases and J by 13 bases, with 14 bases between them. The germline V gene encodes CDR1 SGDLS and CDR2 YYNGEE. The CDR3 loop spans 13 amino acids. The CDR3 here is CASSEGGGLPLHF. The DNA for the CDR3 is TGTGCCAGCAGCGAGGGAGGGGGATTGCCCCTCCACTTT.

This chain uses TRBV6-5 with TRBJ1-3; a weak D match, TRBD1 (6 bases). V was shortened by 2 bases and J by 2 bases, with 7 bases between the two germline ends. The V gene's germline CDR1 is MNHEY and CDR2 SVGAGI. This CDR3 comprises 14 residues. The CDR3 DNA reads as TGTGCCAGCAGTTACAAGGGGGCTGGAAACACCATATATTTT. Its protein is CASSYKGAGNTIYF.

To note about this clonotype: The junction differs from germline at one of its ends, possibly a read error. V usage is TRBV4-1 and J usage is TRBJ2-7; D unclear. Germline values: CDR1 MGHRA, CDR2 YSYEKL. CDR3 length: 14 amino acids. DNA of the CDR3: TGCGCCAGCGGCCAAGCCCAGGCCTCCTACGAGCAGTACTTC. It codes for CASGQAQASYEQYF.

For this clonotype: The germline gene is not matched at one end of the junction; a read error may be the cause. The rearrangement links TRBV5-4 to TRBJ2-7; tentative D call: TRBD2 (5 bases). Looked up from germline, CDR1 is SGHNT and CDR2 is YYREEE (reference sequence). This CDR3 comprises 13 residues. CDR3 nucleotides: TGTGCCAGCAGCCCCGGGAACACCTACGAGCAGCACTTC. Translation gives CASSPGNTYEQHF. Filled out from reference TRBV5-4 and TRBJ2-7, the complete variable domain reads ETGVTQSPTHLIKTRGQQVTLRCSSQSGHNTVSWYQQALGQGPQFIFQYYREEENGRGNFPPRFSGLQFPNYSSELNVNALELDDSALYLCASSPGNTYEQHFGPGTRLTVT.

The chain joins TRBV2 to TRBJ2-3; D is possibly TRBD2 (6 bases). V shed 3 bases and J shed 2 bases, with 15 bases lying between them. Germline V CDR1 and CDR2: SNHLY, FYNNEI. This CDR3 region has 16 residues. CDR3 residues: CASSDWSGGDTDTQYF. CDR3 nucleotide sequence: TGTGCCAGCAGTGATTGGTCAGGAGGGGACACAGATACGCAGTATTTT.